Below are 2 T cell receptor beta chains sequenced from a single sample in a study of cytomegalovirus exposure and HLA in healthy donors. Vbeta (60) and Jbeta (13) primers were used in the PCR. Sequenced by immunoSEQ multiplex PCR; TCRdb stores in-frame clones only, minus some. In the table there are some 130,000 clones, 77% of which are singletons. Sequenced material: PBMCs. The source is a male donor in good health and CMV-seropositive.

With respect to this clone: The germline gene is not matched at one end of the junction; a read error may be the cause. The chain uses TRBV7-9 and TRBJ1-4, with D perhaps matching TRBD1 (5 bases). Germline CDR1 is SEHNR and CDR2 is FQNEAQ (reference sequence). The CDR3 consists of 15 residues. The CDR3 nucleotides read TGTTCCAGCAGCCCAACAAGGGGTATGGATGAAAAACTGTTTTTT. It translates to CSSSPTRGMDEKLFF.

The chain is built from TRBV7-9 and TRBJ2-3; possibly TRBD2 for D (6 bases). From germline, CDR1 is SEHNR and CDR2 FQNEAQ (reference sequence). This CDR3 is 16 amino acids long. V shed 4 bases and J shed 0 bases, with 14 bases lying between them. CDR3 coding DNA: TGTGCCAGCAGCTCCTTCGGGGGACCTAGCACAGATACGCAGTATTTT. Its translation: CASSSFGGPSTDTQYF.